A selection of T cell receptor beta chains follows, all from one sample in a study of neoadjuvant anti-PD-1 for oral cavity cancer. Repertoires were generated with immunoSEQ multiplex PCR, while TCRdb's copy carries only in-frame clones and drops some. The table has 5,500 to 8,000 clones, around 74% seen once. The sample consisted of PBMCs, taken before nivolumab (anti-PD-1) treatment. The origin of the receptors is a person aged 35-79 years with oral cavity squamous cell carcinoma. Both conserved end residues are part of each CDR3. Fields, in order: V gene, D gene, clone size, J gene, CDR3 DNA, CDR3 protein. A D gene is named only where the DNA matches it firmly. A clone size is listed for some rows: how often the clone was seen (once, few, many), or a class if it is expanded.

>TRBV5-1|NA|NA|TRBJ2-7
TGCGCCAGCAGCACAACAGGGGAGGGCGAGCAGTACTTC
CASSTTGEGEQYF
>TRBV5-4|NA|NA|TRBJ2-1
TGTGCCAGCAGCCCCCGAGGGGGGAGCTCCTACAATGAGCAGTTCTTC
CASSPRGGSSYNEQFF
>TRBV5-4|NA|NA|TRBJ2-5
TGTGCCAGCAGCTTGGCGGGGGCCGTACAAGAGACCCAGTACTTC
CASSLAGAVQETQYF
>TRBV25-1|NA|few|TRBJ1-1
TGTGCCAGCAAAGCCACTGAAGCTTTCTTT
CASKATEAFF
>TRBV15|TRBD1|few|TRBJ2-3
TGTGCCACCAGCTCCCCCCCGGGACAGGGCACAGATACGCAGTATTTT
CATSSPPGQGTDTQYF
>TRBV10-3|NA|NA|TRBJ1-5
TGTGCCATCAGTGAGGACGGACGAAATTTCAATCAGCCCCAGCATTTT
CAISEDGRNFNQPQHF
>TRBV7-2|NA|NA|TRBJ2-5
TGTGCCAGCAGCCCGGGACTGTCAAGGGAGACCCAGTACTTC
CASSPGLSRETQYF
>TRBV9|TRBD1|NA|TRBJ2-5
TGTGCCAGCAGCGGGACAGGGACAGGGTGGGAGACCCAGTACTTC
CASSGTGTGWETQYF
>TRBV14|TRBD1|NA|TRBJ2-7
TGTGCCAGCAGCCGCCAGCCGGGACAGGGTTACGAGCAGTACTTC
CASSRQPGQGYEQYF
>TRBV7-2|TRBD2|NA|TRBJ2-3
TGTGCCAGCAGACCAGGACTAGCGGGCACAGATACGCAGTATTTT
CASRPGLAGTDTQYF
>TRBV5-4|NA|NA|TRBJ2-7
TGTGCCAGCAGCCCGCCGGGCAGAGAAACCGAGCAGTACTTC
CASSPPGRETEQYF
>TRBV6-6|TRBD1|few|TRBJ2-7
TGTGCCAGCAGCCATGGACAGGGAGCTGCCGAGCAGTACTTC
CASSHGQGAAEQYF
>TRBV19|NA|NA|TRBJ1-3
TGTGCCAGTAGGGCGGGTGGAGACTCTGGAAACACCATATATTTT
CASRAGGDSGNTIYF
>TRBV6-1|NA|NA|TRBJ2-3
TGTGCCAGCGCCCTAGCAGAGAGCACAGATACGCAGTATTTT
CASALAESTDTQYF
>TRBV28|TRBD2|NA|TRBJ2-3
TGTGCCAGCAGTTTCCCGACTAGCGGGGGTACAGATACGCAGTATTTT
CASSFPTSGGTDTQYF
>TRBV19|NA|NA|TRBJ2-2
TGTGCCAGTAGTCGGTGGGTCCAACCTGGGGAACTCCGAGTTACCGGGGAGCTGTTTTTT
CASSRWVQPGELRVTGELFF
>TRBV7-8|NA|NA|TRBJ2-5
TGTGCCAGCAGCTTAGTGGGCCCAACAGAGACCCAGTACTTC
CASSLVGPTETQYF
>TRBV10-3|NA|NA|TRBJ1-1
TGTGCCATCACCAATACAGGGACTGAAGCTTTCTTT
CAITNTGTEAFF
>TRBV2|TRBD1|few|TRBJ1-2
TGTGCCAGCAGTCTCGGACAGGCGAGGCTCTATGGCTACACCTTC
CASSLGQARLYGYTF
>TRBV5-6|NA|few|TRBJ1-6
TGTGCCAGCAGCTCGTGGAGGGTCCCGAACTCACCCCTCCACTTT
CASSSWRVPNSPLHF
>TRBV11-2|NA|few|TRBJ2-1
TGTGCCAGCAGCTTAGATCGCCAGTCTAATGAGCAGTTCTTC
CASSLDRQSNEQFF
>TRBV27|NA|NA|TRBJ2-1
TGTGCCAGCTTCTCCCGCCGTCCGGACTACTACAATGAGCAGTTCTTC
CASFSRRPDYYNEQFF
>TRBV11-2|NA|NA|TRBJ2-3
TGTGCCAGCAGCGCCAGGGTGACAGATACGCAGTATTTT
CASSARVTDTQYF
>TRBV19|TRBD1|NA|TRBJ2-2
TGTGCCAGTAGATGGGACAGGGGAACCGGGGAGCTGTTTTTT
CASRWDRGTGELFF
>TRBV7-9|NA|NA|TRBJ1-4
TGTGCCAGCAGCTACCTAATTGAAAAACTGTTTTTT
CASSYLIEKLFF
>TRBV29-1|TRBD2|NA|TRBJ2-7
TGCAGCGTTGCAGCTAGCGGGGGGTACGAGCAGTACTTC
CSVAASGGYEQYF